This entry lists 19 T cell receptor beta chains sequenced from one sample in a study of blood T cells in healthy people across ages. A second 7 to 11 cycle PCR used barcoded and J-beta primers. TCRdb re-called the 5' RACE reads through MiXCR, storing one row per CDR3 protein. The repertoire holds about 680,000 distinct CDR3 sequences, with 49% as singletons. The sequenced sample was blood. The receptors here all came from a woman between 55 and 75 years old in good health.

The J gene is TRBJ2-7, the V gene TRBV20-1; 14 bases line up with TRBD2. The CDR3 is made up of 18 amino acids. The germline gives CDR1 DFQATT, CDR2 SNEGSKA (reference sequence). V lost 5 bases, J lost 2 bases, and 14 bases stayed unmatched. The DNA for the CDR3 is TGCAGTGCTTCAGCTTCCGGGACTAGCGGGAGTCTGGCCTACGAGCAGTACTTC. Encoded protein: CSASASGTSGSLAYEQYF.

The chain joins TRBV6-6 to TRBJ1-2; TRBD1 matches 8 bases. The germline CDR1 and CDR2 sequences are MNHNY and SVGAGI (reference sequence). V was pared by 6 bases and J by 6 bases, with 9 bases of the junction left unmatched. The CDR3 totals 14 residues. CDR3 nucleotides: TGTGCCAGCAGGCCCAGGGGGCGCGATAATGGCTACACCTTC. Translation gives CASRPRGRDNGYTF.

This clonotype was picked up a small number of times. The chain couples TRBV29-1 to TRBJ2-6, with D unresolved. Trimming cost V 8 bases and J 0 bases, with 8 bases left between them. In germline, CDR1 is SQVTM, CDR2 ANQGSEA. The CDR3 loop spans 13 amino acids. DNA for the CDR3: TGCAGCTTCGCCCTCTCTGGGGCCAACGTCCTGACTTTC. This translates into CSFALSGANVLTF.

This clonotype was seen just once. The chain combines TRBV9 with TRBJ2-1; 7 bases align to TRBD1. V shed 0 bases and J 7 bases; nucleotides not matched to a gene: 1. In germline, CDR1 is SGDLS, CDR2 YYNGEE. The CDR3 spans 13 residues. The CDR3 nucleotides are TGTGCCAGCAGCGTAGCCAGGGGGAATGAGCAGTTCTTC. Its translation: CASSVARGNEQFF.

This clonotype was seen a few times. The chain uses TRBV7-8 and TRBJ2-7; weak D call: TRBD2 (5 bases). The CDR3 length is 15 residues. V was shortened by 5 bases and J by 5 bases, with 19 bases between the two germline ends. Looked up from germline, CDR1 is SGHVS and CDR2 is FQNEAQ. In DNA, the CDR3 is TGTGCCAGCAGCCCGCGGCGCTTAGGCGGGCACGAGCAGTACTTC. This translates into CASSPRRLGGHEQYF.

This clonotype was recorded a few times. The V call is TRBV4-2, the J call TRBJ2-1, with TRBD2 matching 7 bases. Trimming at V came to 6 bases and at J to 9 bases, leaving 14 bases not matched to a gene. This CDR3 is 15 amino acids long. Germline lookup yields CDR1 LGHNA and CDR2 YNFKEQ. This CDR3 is CASRPSERDDTEQFF. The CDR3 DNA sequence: TGTGCCAGCAGGCCCTCTGAGCGGGATGACACTGAGCAGTTCTTC.

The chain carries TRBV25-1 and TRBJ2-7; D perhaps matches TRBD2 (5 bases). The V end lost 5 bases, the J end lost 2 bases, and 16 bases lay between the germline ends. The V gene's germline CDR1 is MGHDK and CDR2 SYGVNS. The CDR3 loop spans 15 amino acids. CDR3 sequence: CASSNISGSAYEQYF. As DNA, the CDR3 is TGTGCCAGCAGTAATATAAGCGGCAGTGCCTACGAGCAGTACTTC.

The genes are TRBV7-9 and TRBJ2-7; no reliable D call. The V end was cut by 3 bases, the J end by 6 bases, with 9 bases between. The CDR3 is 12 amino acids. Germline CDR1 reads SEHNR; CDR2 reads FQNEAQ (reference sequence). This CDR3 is CASSFSAAEQYF. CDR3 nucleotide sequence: TGTGCCAGCAGCTTTAGTGCCGCCGAGCAGTACTTC.

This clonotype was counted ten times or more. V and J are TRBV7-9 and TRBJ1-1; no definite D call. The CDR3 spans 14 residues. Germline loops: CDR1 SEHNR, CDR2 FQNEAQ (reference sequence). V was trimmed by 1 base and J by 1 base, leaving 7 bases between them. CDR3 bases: TGTGCCAGCAGCTTAGAAGGTGCGAACACTGAAGCTTTCTTT. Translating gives CASSLEGANTEAFF.

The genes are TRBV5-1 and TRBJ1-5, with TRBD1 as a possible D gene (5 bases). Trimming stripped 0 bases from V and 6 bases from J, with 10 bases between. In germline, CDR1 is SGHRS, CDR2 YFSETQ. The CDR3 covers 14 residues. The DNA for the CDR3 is TGCGCCAGCAGCTTGGAGGCAGGGAGTCAGCCCCAGCATTTT. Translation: CASSLEAGSQPQHF. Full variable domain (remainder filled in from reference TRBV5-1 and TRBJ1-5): KAGVTQTPRYLIKTRGQQVTLSCSPISGHRSVSWYQQTPGQGLQFLFEYFSETQRNKGNFPGRFSGRQFSNSRSEMNVSTLELGDSALYLCASSLEAGSQPQHFGDGTRLSIL.

The CDR3 reads CASSLVGRSGTDTQYF. For the CDR3, the DNA is TGTGCCAGCAGTTTGGTCGGGAGGAGCGGCACAGATACGCAGTATTTT. J is TRBJ2-3 and V is TRBV28, with 7 bases matching TRBD2. Germline CDR1 MDHEN, CDR2 SYDVKM. The CDR3 has 16 residues. V shed 3 bases and J 1 base; nucleotides not matched to a gene: 7.

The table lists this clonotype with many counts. CDR3 in DNA: TGCAGTGCCTTGGGAGGGCAGCAAGAGACCCAGTACTTC. Translation: CSALGGQQETQYF. The V gene is TRBV20-1, the J gene TRBJ2-5; 7 nucleotides line up with TRBD2. The germline CDR1 and CDR2 sequences are DFQATT and SNEGSKA (reference sequence). The CDR3 runs to 13 residues. V shed 6 bases, J shed 2 bases, and the junction held 6 bases outside the gene matches.

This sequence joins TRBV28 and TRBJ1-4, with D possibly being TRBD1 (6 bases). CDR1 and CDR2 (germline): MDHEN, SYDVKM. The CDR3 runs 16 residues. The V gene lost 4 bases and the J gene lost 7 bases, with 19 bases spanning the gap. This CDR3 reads CASSSTGLSESEKLFF. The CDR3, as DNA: TGTGCCAGCAGTTCCACAGGGCTCAGTGAATCTGAAAAACTGTTTTTT.

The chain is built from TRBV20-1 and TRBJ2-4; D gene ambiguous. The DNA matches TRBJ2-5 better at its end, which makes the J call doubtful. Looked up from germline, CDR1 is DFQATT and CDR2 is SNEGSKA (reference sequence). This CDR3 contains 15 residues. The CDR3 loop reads CSARESARKRETQYF. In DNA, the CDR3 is TGCAGTGCTAGAGAGTCGGCTAGGAAGAGGGAGACCCAGTACTTC.

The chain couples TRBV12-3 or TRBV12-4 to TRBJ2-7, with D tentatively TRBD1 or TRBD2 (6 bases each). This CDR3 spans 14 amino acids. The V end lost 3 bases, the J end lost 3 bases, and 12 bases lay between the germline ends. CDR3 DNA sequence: TGTGCCAGCAGTTTGCAACAGGGAGGCTACGAGCAGTACTTC. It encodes CASSLQQGGYEQYF.

As DNA, the CDR3 is TGTGCCAGCAGCTCGACAGGGATTTCGGCAGATACGCAGTATTTT. Translating it yields CASSSTGISADTQYF. The chain combines TRBV7-2 with TRBJ2-3; 7 positions agree with TRBD1. CDR3 length: 15 amino acids. The junction had 8 bases not matched to a gene; V was cut back by 4 bases and J by 4 bases. Germline V gene data show CDR1 as SGHTA and CDR2 as FQGNSA.

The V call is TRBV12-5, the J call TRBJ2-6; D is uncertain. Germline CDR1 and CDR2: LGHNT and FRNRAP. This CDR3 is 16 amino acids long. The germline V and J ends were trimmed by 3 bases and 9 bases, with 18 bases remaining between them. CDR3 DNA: TGTGCTAGTGGTTTAGTGTGGCGGTATGATGGCAACGTCCTGACTTTC. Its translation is CASGLVWRYDGNVLTF.

The CDR3 is CASSQDLIVGQNGYTF. The DNA for the CDR3 is TGTGCCAGCAGCCAAGATCTTATCGTAGGGCAGAATGGCTACACCTTC. The chain has TRBV14 and TRBJ1-2; D remains unclear. CDR3 length: 16 amino acids. Germline V gene sequence: CDR1 SGHDN, CDR2 FVKESK. Trimming left V 0 bases short and J 6 bases short, with 17 bases between.

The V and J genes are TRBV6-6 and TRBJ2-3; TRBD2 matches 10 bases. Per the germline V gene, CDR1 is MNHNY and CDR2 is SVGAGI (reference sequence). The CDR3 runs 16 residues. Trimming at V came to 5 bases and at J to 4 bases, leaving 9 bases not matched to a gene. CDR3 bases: TGTGCCAGCAGTCCCGGGGTAGCGGGAGGTGCAGATACGCAGTATTTT. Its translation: CASSPGVAGGADTQYF.